This passage covers 11 T cell receptor beta chains from one sample sequenced in a study of blood T cell repertoires in COVID-19. The repertoire was sequenced with immunoSEQ multiplex PCR; TCRdb's copy has only in-frame clones and lacks some. The sample includes about 20,000 clones, about four fifths of them seen just once. Sequenced sample: peripheral blood. These TCRs come from a man older than 75 with acute or convalescent COVID-19.

The chain combines TRBV18 with TRBJ1-2, with no clear D. V was clipped by 2 bases and J by 4 bases, with 14 bases between them. This CDR3 contains 15 residues. Germline CDR1 is KGHSH and CDR2 is LQKENI. CDR3 protein: CASSPDERYRYGYTF. The CDR3 bases are TGTGCCAGCTCACCAGACGAGAGGTATCGCTATGGCTACACCTTC.

This chain uses TRBV3-1 (or the pseudogene TRBV3-2) with TRBJ2-3; 9 nucleotides match TRBD1. The V and J ends lost 7 bases and 2 bases, in that order; junction bases with no gene match: 7. This CDR3 region has 15 residues. Germline loops: CDR1 LGHDT, CDR2 YNNKEL (reference sequence). This CDR3 is CASKGTGRATDTQYF. As DNA, the CDR3 is TGTGCCAGCAAAGGGACAGGGAGAGCCACAGATACGCAGTATTTT.

The chain links TRBV24-1 to TRBJ1-2, with a tentative D call TRBD1 (6 bases). This CDR3 region has 15 residues. The germline gives CDR1 KGHDR, CDR2 SFDVKD. V lost 10 bases and J 0 bases, leaving 17 bases between the germline ends. The CDR3 nucleotides read TGTGCCACTCCCCGGACAGAAACGACTAACTATGGCTACACCTTC. This translates into CATPRTETTNYGYTF.

The rearrangement uses TRBV27 and TRBJ1-1; a possible D gene is TRBD1 (6 bases). Trimming shortened V by 6 bases and J by 1 base, and 15 bases separated the two germline ends. The CDR3 runs 15 residues. CDR1 is MNHEY, CDR2 SMNVEV, per germline (reference sequence). The CDR3 nucleotides read TGTGCCAGCAGCACCCCTACAGGGACGAACACTGAAGCTTTCTTT. This codes for CASSTPTGTNTEAFF.

This chain links TRBV19 with TRBJ1-1, with a tentative D call TRBD1 (5 bases). CDR3 length: 14 amino acids. Germline V gene sequence: CDR1 LNHDA, CDR2 SQIVND (reference sequence). Trimming left V 1 base short and J 1 base short, with 7 bases between. CDR3 loop: CASSIGRGNTEAFF. The CDR3, as DNA: TGTGCCAGTAGTATAGGGAGGGGGAACACTGAAGCTTTCTTT.

V usage is TRBV30 and J usage is TRBJ1-2; 7 bases fit TRBD1. Losses at the gene ends were 7 bases for V and 3 bases for J; bases not matched to a gene: 11. The CDR3 is 14 amino acids. Germline V gene sequence: CDR1 GTSNPN, CDR2 SVGIG (reference sequence). The CDR3 DNA reads TGTGCCTATTATACAGGGGTACTCTACTATGGCTACACCTTC. Amino acid sequence: CAYYTGVLYYGYTF.

The gene calls are TRBV7-2 and TRBJ2-3; D perhaps matches TRBD2 (6 bases). From germline, CDR1 is SGHTA and CDR2 FQGNSA. V shed 1 base and J shed 4 bases, with 6 bases lying between them. The CDR3 covers 13 residues. CDR3 residues: CASSLGGADTQYF. In DNA, the CDR3 is TGTGCCAGCAGCTTAGGGGGGGCAGATACGCAGTATTTT.

This chain uses TRBV24-1 with TRBJ2-2; TRBD1 agrees at 7 bases. CDR1 is KGHDR, CDR2 SFDVKD, per germline. V lost 4 bases and J lost 5; bases outside the gene matches: 15. There are 18 residues in the CDR3. CDR3 DNA: TGTGCCACCAGTGAGCCTTTGACAGGGATCCTTCGTACCGGGGAGCTGTTTTTT. Protein: CATSEPLTGILRTGELFF.

The chain links TRBV7-8 to TRBJ1-5, with TRBD1 as a possible D gene (5 bases). Germline V gene sequence: CDR1 SGHVS, CDR2 FQNEAQ. This CDR3 region has 14 residues. Trimming cost V 5 bases and J 5 bases, with 13 bases left between them. For the CDR3, the DNA is TGTGCCAGCAGCCCCGGGGGGGTGGATCAGCCCCAGCATTTT. Translation gives CASSPGGVDQPQHF.

The chain combines TRBV4-1 with TRBJ2-3; perhaps TRBD2 as D (6 bases). CDR1 and CDR2 (germline): MGHRA, YSYEKL. Trimming stripped 4 bases from V and 8 bases from J, with 13 bases between. This CDR3 is built from 13 residues. CDR3 sequence: CASSRLVEPTQYF. The CDR3 DNA follows: TGCGCCAGCAGCCGACTAGTGGAGCCTACGCAGTATTTT.

This clone came up a few times. The chain has TRBV18 and TRBJ2-1; 7 nucleotides align to TRBD2. After removal of 3 bases from V and 5 bases from J, the junction contained 13 bases not matched to a gene. Per the germline V gene, CDR1 is KGHSH and CDR2 is LQKENI. The CDR3 totals 17 residues. This chain's CDR3 is CASSPEIKRERNNEQFF. In nucleotides, the CDR3 is TGTGCCAGCTCACCTGAGATTAAGCGGGAAAGGAACAATGAGCAGTTCTTC.